Listed below are T cell receptor beta chains from one sample, sequenced in a study of blood T cell repertoires in COVID-19. Profiled with immunoSEQ multiplex PCR; TCRdb holds only in-frame clones, not every one. The data show just under 250,000 clones, 75% to 90% seen once. Sequencing was carried out using peripheral blood. These receptors originate from a woman aged 25 to 39 who had recovered from COVID-19. Each CDR3 is given with its conserved first and last residue. The order of the fields is D gene, V gene, J gene, clone size, CDR3 DNA, CDR3 protein. D genes are given only for firm matches. Clone sizes are given selectively: once, few, many, or a class where the clone is expanded.

d_gene: .; v_gene: TRBV7-9; j_gene: TRBJ2-7; abundance: .; CDR3nt: TGTGCCAGCAGCCCCAGTAGGACAGTAAGAAACGAGCAGTACTTC; CDR3aa: CASSPSRTVRNEQYF
d_gene: .; v_gene: TRBV19; j_gene: TRBJ2-3; abundance: .; CDR3nt: TGTGCCAGTAGTATATTGGGGGGGGGCACCGATACGCAGTATTTT; CDR3aa: CASSILGGGTDTQYF
d_gene: TRBD1; v_gene: TRBV7-9; j_gene: TRBJ1-2; abundance: .; CDR3nt: TGTGCCAGCAGCTGGAGGGACAGGAATACTAACTATGGCTACACCTTC; CDR3aa: CASSWRDRNTNYGYTF
d_gene: TRBD1; v_gene: TRBV20-1; j_gene: TRBJ2-2; abundance: .; CDR3nt: TGCAGTGCTAGTAACAGGGGTAGTGGCACCGGGGAGCTGTTTTTT; CDR3aa: CSASNRGSGTGELFF
d_gene: TRBD2; v_gene: TRBV3-1/TRBV3-2; j_gene: TRBJ2-3; abundance: .; CDR3nt: TGTGCCAGCAGCCAATCACTAGCGGGGTTCACAGATACGCAGTATTTT; CDR3aa: CASSQSLAGFTDTQYF
d_gene: .; v_gene: TRBV15; j_gene: TRBJ1-1; abundance: few; CDR3nt: TGTGCCACCAGCAGCGACAGAAACACTGAAGCTTTCTTT; CDR3aa: CATSSDRNTEAFF
d_gene: TRBD2; v_gene: TRBV12-3/TRBV12-4; j_gene: TRBJ2-1; abundance: few; CDR3nt: TGTGCCAGCAGTTGGGGGGGCTACAATGAGCAGTTCTTC; CDR3aa: CASSWGGYNEQFF
d_gene: TRBD1; v_gene: TRBV27; j_gene: TRBJ1-4; abundance: .; CDR3nt: TGTGCCAGCAGTAAAGGGACAGGGGTTTCTAATGAAAAACTGTTTTTT; CDR3aa: CASSKGTGVSNEKLFF
d_gene: .; v_gene: TRBV2; j_gene: TRBJ1-2; abundance: .; CDR3nt: TGTGCCAGCAGTGCCCAACTACAAGGCTTTGGCTACACCTTC; CDR3aa: CASSAQLQGFGYTF
d_gene: TRBD1; v_gene: TRBV7-9; j_gene: TRBJ1-1; abundance: many; CDR3nt: TGTGCCAGCAGCTCTGGACAGGGGGCCACTGAAGCTTTCTTT; CDR3aa: CASSSGQGATEAFF
d_gene: .; v_gene: TRBV19; j_gene: TRBJ2-5; abundance: .; CDR3nt: TGTGCCAGTAGTATGACCAGGGGCGTTGTAGAGACCCAGTACTTC; CDR3aa: CASSMTRGVVETQYF
d_gene: .; v_gene: TRBV27; j_gene: TRBJ1-4; abundance: .; CDR3nt: TGTGCCAGCAGTTTATATGCGGGGGAGGAAAAACTGTTTTTT; CDR3aa: CASSLYAGEEKLFF
d_gene: TRBD1; v_gene: TRBV4-2; j_gene: TRBJ1-5; abundance: .; CDR3nt: TGTGCCAGCAGCCAAGAAACAGGGGTTCAGCCCCAGCATTTT; CDR3aa: CASSQETGVQPQHF
d_gene: TRBD1; v_gene: TRBV10-3; j_gene: TRBJ2-2; abundance: .; CDR3nt: TGTGCCATCAGGGGGGACAGAGAGAACACCGGGGAGCTGTTTTTT; CDR3aa: CAIRGDRENTGELFF
d_gene: .; v_gene: TRBV27; j_gene: TRBJ1-1; abundance: .; CDR3nt: TGTGCCAGCAGCTACCTAGCGAACACTGAAGCTTTCTTT; CDR3aa: CASSYLANTEAFF
d_gene: TRBD1; v_gene: TRBV7-2; j_gene: TRBJ1-4; abundance: .; CDR3nt: TGTGCCAGCAGCCGGGACAGGGGAAATGAAAAACTGTTTTTT; CDR3aa: CASSRDRGNEKLFF
d_gene: .; v_gene: TRBV27; j_gene: TRBJ1-6; abundance: few; CDR3nt: TGTGCCAGCAGCTTGGGGGGGGGTAGTTCACCCCTCCACTTT; CDR3aa: CASSLGGGSSPLHF
d_gene: .; v_gene: TRBV30; j_gene: TRBJ2-7; abundance: .; CDR3nt: TGTGCCTGGAGCTCCGGGGTCCTCTACGAGCAGTACTTC; CDR3aa: CAWSSGVLYEQYF
d_gene: TRBD1; v_gene: TRBV30; j_gene: TRBJ1-2; abundance: few; CDR3nt: TGTGCCTGGAAGCTGGACAGGGGTGGCTACACCTTC; CDR3aa: CAWKLDRGGYTF
d_gene: TRBD1; v_gene: TRBV28; j_gene: TRBJ2-1; abundance: .; CDR3nt: TGTGCCAGCAGTGTCTACTCGGGACAGGGGGCGGGGCAGTTCTTC; CDR3aa: CASSVYSGQGAGQFF
d_gene: .; v_gene: TRBV18; j_gene: TRBJ2-2; abundance: .; CDR3nt: TGTGCCAGCTCACCGGAGACCGGGGAGCTGTTTTTT; CDR3aa: CASSPETGELFF
d_gene: .; v_gene: TRBV5-6; j_gene: TRBJ2-5; abundance: .; CDR3nt: TGTGCCAGCAGCTTTTCCCTAGCAGGTCAAGAGACCCAGTACTTC; CDR3aa: CASSFSLAGQETQYF
d_gene: .; v_gene: TRBV30; j_gene: TRBJ1-2; abundance: .; CDR3nt: TGTGCCTGGAGTGTAATCGCGGATTCCCTTTGGCATGGCTACACCTTC; CDR3aa: CAWSVIADSLWHGYTF
d_gene: .; v_gene: TRBV10-3; j_gene: TRBJ2-5; abundance: .; CDR3nt: TGTGCCATCAGTAAAAACAGGGCACAAGAGACCCAGTACTTC; CDR3aa: CAISKNRAQETQYF
d_gene: TRBD1; v_gene: TRBV15; j_gene: TRBJ1-1; abundance: .; CDR3nt: TGTGCCACCAGCAGAGGCGGACAGGCCCCTGAAGCTTTCTTT; CDR3aa: CATSRGGQAPEAFF
d_gene: TRBD1; v_gene: TRBV28; j_gene: TRBJ1-4; abundance: .; CDR3nt: TGTGCCAGCAGTTTGTTTACAGGGGGTGGTGAAAAACTGTTTTTT; CDR3aa: CASSLFTGGGEKLFF
d_gene: TRBD1; v_gene: TRBV5-4; j_gene: TRBJ2-2; abundance: .; CDR3nt: TGTGCCAGCAGCTTGTATTTGGGACAGGGGTTCACCGGGGAGCTGTTTTTT; CDR3aa: CASSLYLGQGFTGELFF
d_gene: .; v_gene: TRBV9; j_gene: TRBJ1-1; abundance: .; CDR3nt: TGTGCCAGCAGCGTAGGAGCGTCCATGGGGGGGTCGAACACTGAAGCTTTCTTT; CDR3aa: CASSVGASMGGSNTEAFF
d_gene: .; v_gene: TRBV7-3; j_gene: TRBJ1-5; abundance: .; CDR3nt: TGTGCCAGCACCTCGGGGGTCGAGGATCAGCCCCAGCATTTT; CDR3aa: CASTSGVEDQPQHF
d_gene: TRBD2; v_gene: TRBV6-2/TRBV6-3; j_gene: TRBJ2-3; abundance: .; CDR3nt: TGTGCCAGCAGTCGTAGCGGGGGGCTTAGCACAGATACGCAGTATTTT; CDR3aa: CASSRSGGLSTDTQYF
d_gene: .; v_gene: TRBV7-9; j_gene: TRBJ2-3; abundance: .; CDR3nt: TGTGCCAGCAGCACCGGGGTCCTTCCAGATACGCAGTATTTT; CDR3aa: CASSTGVLPDTQYF
d_gene: .; v_gene: TRBV7-9; j_gene: TRBJ1-1; abundance: .; CDR3nt: TGTGCCAGCAGCATCAAAGAGCACACTGAAGCTTTCTTT; CDR3aa: CASSIKEHTEAFF
d_gene: .; v_gene: TRBV11-2; j_gene: TRBJ2-3; abundance: .; CDR3nt: TGTGCCAGCAGCTCGGGCGGGACAGTCACAGATACGCAGTATTTT; CDR3aa: CASSSGGTVTDTQYF
d_gene: TRBD2; v_gene: TRBV6-5; j_gene: TRBJ2-3; abundance: .; CDR3nt: TGTGCCAGCTCTAAGCTAGCGGGGTCCCCAGATACGCAGTATTTT; CDR3aa: CASSKLAGSPDTQYF
d_gene: .; v_gene: TRBV4-1; j_gene: TRBJ1-6; abundance: .; CDR3nt: TGCGCCAGCAGCCAAGGCGGGGATTCACCCCTCCACTTT; CDR3aa: CASSQGGDSPLHF